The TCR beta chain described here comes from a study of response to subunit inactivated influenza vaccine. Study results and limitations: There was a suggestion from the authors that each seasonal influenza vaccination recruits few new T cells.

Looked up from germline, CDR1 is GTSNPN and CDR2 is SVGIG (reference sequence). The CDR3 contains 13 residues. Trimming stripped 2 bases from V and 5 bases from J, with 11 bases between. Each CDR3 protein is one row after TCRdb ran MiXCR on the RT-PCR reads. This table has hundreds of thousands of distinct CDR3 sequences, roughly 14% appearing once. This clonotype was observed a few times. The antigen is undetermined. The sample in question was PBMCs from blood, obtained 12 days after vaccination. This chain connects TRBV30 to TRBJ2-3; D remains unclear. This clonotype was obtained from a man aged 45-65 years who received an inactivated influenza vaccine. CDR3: CAWSPNPLDTQYF. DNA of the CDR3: TGTGCCTGGAGTCCTAACCCCTTAGATACGCAGTATTTT.